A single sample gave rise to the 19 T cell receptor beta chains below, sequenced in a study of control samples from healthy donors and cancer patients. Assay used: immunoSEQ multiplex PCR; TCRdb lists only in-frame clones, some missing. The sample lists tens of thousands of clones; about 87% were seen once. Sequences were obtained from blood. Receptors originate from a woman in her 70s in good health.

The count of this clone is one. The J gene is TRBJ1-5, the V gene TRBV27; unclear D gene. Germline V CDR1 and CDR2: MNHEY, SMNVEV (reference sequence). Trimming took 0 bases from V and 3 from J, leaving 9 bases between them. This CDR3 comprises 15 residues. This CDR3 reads CASSLSSQLNQPQHF. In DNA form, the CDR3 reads TGTGCCAGCAGTTTATCGAGCCAGCTCAATCAGCCCCAGCATTTT.

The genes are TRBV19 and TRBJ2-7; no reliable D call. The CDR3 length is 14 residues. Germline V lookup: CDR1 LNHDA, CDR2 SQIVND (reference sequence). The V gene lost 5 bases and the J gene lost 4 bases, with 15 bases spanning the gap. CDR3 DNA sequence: TGTGCCAGTAGTCTCGACACGGTCTCATACGAGCAGTACTTC. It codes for CASSLDTVSYEQYF.

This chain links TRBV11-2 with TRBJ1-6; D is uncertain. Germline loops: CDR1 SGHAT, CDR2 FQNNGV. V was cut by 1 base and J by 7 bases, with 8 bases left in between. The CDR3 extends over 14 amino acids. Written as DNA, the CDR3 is TGTGCCAGCAGCTTAGTCGTGGGGAATTCACCCCTCCACTTT. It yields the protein CASSLVVGNSPLHF.

The CDR3, as DNA: TGTGCCAGCAGCTCCTCAGGACTGAGCACAGATACGCAGTATTTT. Translating gives CASSSSGLSTDTQYF. J is TRBJ2-3 and V is TRBV28; maybe TRBD2 (5 bases). V lost 6 bases, J lost 0 bases, and 13 bases lay in between. CDR1 MDHEN and CDR2 SYDVKM come from the germline V gene. The CDR3 has 15 amino acids.

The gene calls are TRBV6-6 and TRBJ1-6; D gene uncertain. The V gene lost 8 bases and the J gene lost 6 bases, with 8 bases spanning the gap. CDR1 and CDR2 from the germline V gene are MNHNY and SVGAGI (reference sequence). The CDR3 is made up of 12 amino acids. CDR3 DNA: TGTGCCAGCCAAGCAGTTAATTCACCCCTCCACTTT. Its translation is CASQAVNSPLHF.

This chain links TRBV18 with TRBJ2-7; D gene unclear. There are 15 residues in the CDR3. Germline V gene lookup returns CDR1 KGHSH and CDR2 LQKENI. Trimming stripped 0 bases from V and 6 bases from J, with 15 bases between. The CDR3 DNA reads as TGTGCCAGCTCACCACCAAACCGGGCTTACGTCGAGCAGTACTTC. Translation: CASSPPNRAYVEQYF.

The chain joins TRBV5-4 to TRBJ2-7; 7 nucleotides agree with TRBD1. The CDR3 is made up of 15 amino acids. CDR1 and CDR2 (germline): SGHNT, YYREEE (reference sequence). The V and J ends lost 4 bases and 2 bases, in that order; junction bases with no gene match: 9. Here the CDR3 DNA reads TGTGCCAGCAGCACTGGTAAGGGGGCGGCCTACGAGCAGTACTTC. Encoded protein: CASSTGKGAAYEQYF. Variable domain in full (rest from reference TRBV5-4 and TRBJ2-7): ETGVTQSPTHLIKTRGQQVTLRCSSQSGHNTVSWYQQALGQGPQFIFQYYREEENGRGNFPPRFSGLQFPNYSSELNVNALELDDSALYLCASSTGKGAAYEQYFGPGTRLTVT.

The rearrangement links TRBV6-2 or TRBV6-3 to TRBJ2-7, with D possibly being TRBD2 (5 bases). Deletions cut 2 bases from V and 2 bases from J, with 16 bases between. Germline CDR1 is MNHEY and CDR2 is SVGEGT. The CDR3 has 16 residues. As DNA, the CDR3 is TGTGCCAGCAGTTACATAGGTCGGGGTCCACCCTACGAGCAGTACTTC. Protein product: CASSYIGRGPPYEQYF.

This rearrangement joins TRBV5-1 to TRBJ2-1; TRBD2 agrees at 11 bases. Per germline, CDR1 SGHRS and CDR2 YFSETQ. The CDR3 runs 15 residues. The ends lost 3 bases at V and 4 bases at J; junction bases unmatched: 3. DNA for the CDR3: TGCGCCAGCAGCTCCGGGACTAGCGGTTACAATGAGCAGTTCTTC. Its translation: CASSSGTSGYNEQFF.

DNA for the CDR3: TGTGCCAGTAGCGCAGGGGATATCAATCAGCCCCAGCATTTT. Encoded protein: CASSAGDINQPQHF. The J gene is TRBJ1-5, the V gene TRBV19; D is possibly TRBD1 (6 bases). The CDR3 covers 14 residues. Germline V gives CDR1 LNHDA, CDR2 SQIVND (reference sequence). With 6 bases removed from V and 3 bases from J, the gap between germline ends came to 12 bases.

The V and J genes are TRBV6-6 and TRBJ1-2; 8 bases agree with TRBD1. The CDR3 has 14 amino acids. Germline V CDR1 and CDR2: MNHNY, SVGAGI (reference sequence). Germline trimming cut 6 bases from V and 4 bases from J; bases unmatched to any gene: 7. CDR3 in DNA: TGTGCCAGCAGATCGACAGGGGCGCCCTATGGCTACACCTTC. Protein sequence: CASRSTGAPYGYTF.

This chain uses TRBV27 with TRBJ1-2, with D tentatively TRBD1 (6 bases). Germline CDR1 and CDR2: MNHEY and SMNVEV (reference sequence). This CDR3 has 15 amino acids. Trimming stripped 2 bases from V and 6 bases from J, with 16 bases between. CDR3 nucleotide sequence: TGTGCCAGCAGTTTAGGGGTTGGCAGGGGTCATGGCTACACCTTC. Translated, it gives CASSLGVGRGHGYTF.

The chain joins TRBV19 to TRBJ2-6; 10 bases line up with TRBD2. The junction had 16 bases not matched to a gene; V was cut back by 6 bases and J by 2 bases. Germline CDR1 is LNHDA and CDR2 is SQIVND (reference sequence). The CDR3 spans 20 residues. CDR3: CASSRGRGPSGRTGANVLTF. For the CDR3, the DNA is TGTGCCAGTAGCCGGGGCCGGGGGCCTAGCGGGAGAACTGGGGCCAACGTCCTGACTTTC.

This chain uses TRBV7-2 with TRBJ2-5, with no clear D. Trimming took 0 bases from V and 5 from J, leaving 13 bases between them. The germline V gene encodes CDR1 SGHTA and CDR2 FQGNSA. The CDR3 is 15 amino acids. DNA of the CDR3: TGTGCCAGCAGCTTAGCGGAACCGGGTTCGGAGACCCAGTACTTC. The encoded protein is CASSLAEPGSETQYF. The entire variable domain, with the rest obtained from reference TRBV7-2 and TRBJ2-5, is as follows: GAGVSQSPSNKVTEKGKDVELRCDPISGHTALYWYRQSLGQGLEFLIYFQGNSAPDKSGLPSDRFSAERTGGSVSTLTIQRTQQEDSAVYLCASSLAEPGSETQYFGPGTRLLVL.

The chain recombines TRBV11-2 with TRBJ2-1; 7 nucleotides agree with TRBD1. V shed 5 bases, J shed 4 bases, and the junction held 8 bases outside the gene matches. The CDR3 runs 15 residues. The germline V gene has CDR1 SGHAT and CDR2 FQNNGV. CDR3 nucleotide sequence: TGTGCCAGCAGCCTGGGAACAGGGGAGTACAATGAGCAGTTCTTC. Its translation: CASSLGTGEYNEQFF.

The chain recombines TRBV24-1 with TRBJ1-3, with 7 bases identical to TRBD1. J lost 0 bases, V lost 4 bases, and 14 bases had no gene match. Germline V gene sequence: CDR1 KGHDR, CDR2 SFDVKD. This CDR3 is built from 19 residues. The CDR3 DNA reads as TGTGCCACCAGTGAGTCCGGGACAGCTATTTTTAGCTCTGGAAACACCATATATTTT. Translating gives CATSESGTAIFSSGNTIYF.

In DNA, the CDR3 is TGTGCCTGGGTCCAGGACAGGGGGCTCACCGGGGAGCTGTTTTTT. It yields the protein CAWVQDRGLTGELFF. The genes are TRBV30 and TRBJ2-2; 11 nucleotides align to TRBD1. From germline, CDR1 is GTSNPN and CDR2 SVGIG (reference sequence). J was trimmed by 4 bases and V by 5 bases; bases with no gene match: 6. The CDR3 is 15 amino acids.

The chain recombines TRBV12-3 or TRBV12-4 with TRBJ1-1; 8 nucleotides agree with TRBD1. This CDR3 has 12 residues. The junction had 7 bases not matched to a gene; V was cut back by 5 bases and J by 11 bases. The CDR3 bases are TGTGCCAGCAGTCAGGGACAGGCGGCTGCTTTCTTT. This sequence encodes CASSQGQAAAFF.

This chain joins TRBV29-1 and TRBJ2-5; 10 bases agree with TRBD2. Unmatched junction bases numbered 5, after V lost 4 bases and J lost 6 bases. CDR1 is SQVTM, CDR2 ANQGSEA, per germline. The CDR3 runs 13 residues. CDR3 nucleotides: TGCAGCGTTGCTAGCGGGAGTGGGAAGACCCAGTACTTC. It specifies CSVASGSGKTQYF. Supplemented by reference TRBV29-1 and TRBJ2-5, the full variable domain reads SAVISQKPSRDICQRGTSLTIQCQVDSQVTMMFWYRQQPGQSLTLIATANQGSEATYESGFVIDKFPISRPNLTFSTLTVSNMSPEDSSIYLCSVASGSGKTQYFGPGTRLLVL.